This T cell receptor beta chain was sequenced during a study of beta chain features in type 1 diabetes. Study-wide results and caveats: Using cDNA template may skew counts toward highly expressing activated cells.

A few counts support this clone. Its target is unknown. This CDR3 is built from 15 residues. Germline lookup yields CDR1 ENHRY and CDR2 SYGVKD. The V end lost 0 bases, the J end lost 2 bases, and 10 bases lay between the germline ends. Expressed TCRB transcripts got sequenced, as all isolated RNA was reverse transcribed. The table came from immunoSEQ multiplex PCR; TCRdb's copy has only in-frame clones and leaves some out. The table lists about 930,000 clones, about 17% of them singletons. Sequencing used naive CD4+ T cells from blood. The clonotype originates from a woman under 30 in good health. This chain links TRBV10-3 with TRBJ2-5; D not certain. The CDR3 DNA follows: TGTGCCATCAGTGAGTCGATTACAGTACAAGAGACCCAGTACTTC. Translated: CAISESITVQETQYF.